Each of the 28 T cell receptor beta chains below was sequenced from the same sample in a study of blood T cell repertoires in COVID-19. Assay: immunoSEQ multiplex PCR; the TCRdb copy retains only in-frame clones and omits some. Found here are 200,000 to 250,000 clones, around 85% of them singletons; the top ten hold 6.2%. Sequencing input: peripheral blood. The receptor set was obtained from a man aged 55 to 70 with acute or convalescent COVID-19.

J is TRBJ1-3 and V is TRBV29-1; 9 positions match TRBD1. The CDR3 has 14 amino acids. The V and J ends lost 7 bases and 3 bases, in that order; junction bases with no gene match: 7. Germline CDR1 and CDR2: SQVTM and ANQGSEA. CDR3 protein: CSAQGASDGNTIYF. The CDR3 DNA sequence: TGCAGCGCACAGGGGGCCTCCGATGGAAACACCATATATTTT.

V and J are TRBV6-2 or TRBV6-3 and TRBJ2-7, with D unclear. The ends were cut back, 5 bases at V and 4 bases at J, with 6 bases in the middle. The CDR3 runs 11 residues. The germline CDR1 and CDR2 sequences are MNHEY and SVGEGT. The CDR3 here is CASSNGYEQYF. The CDR3 DNA reads TGTGCCAGCAGTAACGGGTACGAGCAGTACTTC.

V gene TRBV20-1 combines with J gene TRBJ2-7; 10 bases fit TRBD1. The germline V gene has CDR1 DFQATT and CDR2 SNEGSKA (reference sequence). CDR3 length equals 14 residues. The V gene end was trimmed by 3 bases and the J gene end by 6 bases; junction bases not matched to a gene: 8. CDR3 sequence reads: CSASAPGQGTEQYF. The CDR3 DNA reads TGCAGTGCTAGTGCCCCGGGACAGGGGACCGAGCAGTACTTC.

The J gene is TRBJ1-4, the V gene TRBV19; 7 bases are a match to TRBD1. The germline gives CDR1 LNHDA, CDR2 SQIVND (reference sequence). The CDR3 runs 15 residues. V dropped 5 bases and J dropped 5; count of bases not matched to a gene: 8. DNA of the CDR3: TGTGCCAGTAGTCTCCGGGACAGCGACAATGAAAAACTGTTTTTT. Amino acid sequence: CASSLRDSDNEKLFF.

This sequence joins TRBV24-1 and TRBJ1-2; 7 bases are a match to TRBD1. CDR3 length: 14 amino acids. The V and J ends lost 5 bases and 4 bases, in that order; junction bases with no gene match: 6. Germline V gene sequence: CDR1 KGHDR, CDR2 SFDVKD. CDR3 loop: CATSGPGQRYGYTF. Here the CDR3 DNA reads TGTGCCACCAGTGGGCCGGGACAGCGCTATGGCTACACCTTC.

V gene TRBV28 combines with J gene TRBJ2-1; TRBD1 might be the D (5 bases). The CDR3 runs to 14 residues. V lost 6 bases, J lost 0 bases, and 9 bases lay in between. Germline assignment: CDR1 MDHEN and CDR2 SYDVKM. CDR3 sequence: CASRRQTSYNEQFF. DNA for the CDR3: TGTGCCAGCAGAAGACAGACCTCCTACAATGAGCAGTTCTTC.

J is TRBJ2-7 and V is TRBV30; TRBD1 aligns across 8 bases. Germline V gene data show CDR1 as GTSNPN and CDR2 as SVGIG (reference sequence). The CDR3 is 14 residues long. Unmatched junction bases numbered 4, after V lost 3 bases and J lost 0 bases. CDR3 protein: CAWRADRVSYEQYF. The DNA for the CDR3 is TGTGCCTGGAGAGCGGACAGGGTCTCCTACGAGCAGTACTTC.

The chain recombines TRBV24-1 with TRBJ2-1; 7 positions match TRBD2. CDR3 length: 15 amino acids. In germline, CDR1 is KGHDR, CDR2 SFDVKD. The J segment lost 10 bases and the V segment lost 4 bases, leaving 12 bases of the junction unmatched. CDR3 DNA sequence: TGTGCCACCAGTGACCCTCGGGCGGGAGTCCTGGAGCAGTTCTTC. Translated, it gives CATSDPRAGVLEQFF.

The J gene is TRBJ2-7, the V gene TRBV7-6, with 10 bases aligning to TRBD2. J was trimmed by 0 bases and V by 5 bases; bases with no gene match: 4. The CDR3 has 15 residues. In germline, CDR1 is SGHVS, CDR2 FNYEAQ. The DNA for the CDR3 is TGTGCCAGCAGCCCTGGGACTAGCGCCTCCTACGAGCAGTACTTC. Its protein is CASSPGTSASYEQYF.

The chain combines TRBV7-9 with TRBJ2-1; 11 nucleotides match TRBD2. The CDR3 totals 17 residues. V lost 5 bases and J lost 0; bases outside the gene matches: 6. Germline CDR1 is SEHNR and CDR2 is FQNEAQ (reference sequence). This CDR3 is CASSQGLAAISYNEQFF. For the CDR3, the DNA is TGTGCCAGCAGCCAGGGACTAGCGGCTATCTCCTACAATGAGCAGTTCTTC.

The J gene is TRBJ2-7, the V gene TRBV20-1; 10 nucleotides match TRBD1. This CDR3 contains 16 residues. V shed 3 bases, J shed 2 bases, and the junction held 10 bases outside the gene matches. CDR1 is DFQATT and CDR2 is SNEGSKA in the germline V gene (reference sequence). The DNA of the CDR3 is TGCAGTGCTAGTCCTTTGGGACAGGGGTCAACCTACGAGCAGTACTTC. This encodes CSASPLGQGSTYEQYF.

The chain joins TRBV30 to TRBJ2-3, with D tentatively TRBD2 (6 bases). There are 13 residues in the CDR3. Germline V lookup: CDR1 GTSNPN, CDR2 SVGIG (reference sequence). V was pared by 4 bases and J by 4 bases, with 12 bases between. The CDR3 sequence is CAWKLRGADTQYF. The CDR3, as DNA: TGTGCCTGGAAACTGCGGGGTGCAGATACGCAGTATTTT.

The rearrangement links TRBV11-1 to TRBJ1-1; D is perhaps TRBD1 (5 bases). CDR3 length: 16 amino acids. Trimming took 2 bases from V and 0 from J, leaving 13 bases between them. Germline V gives CDR1 SGHAT, CDR2 FQDESV (reference sequence). CDR3 bases: TGTGCCAGCAGCTTAACTTTTCAGGGAATGAACACTGAAGCTTTCTTT. Amino acids: CASSLTFQGMNTEAFF.

The chain uses TRBV5-3 and TRBJ2-5, with D perhaps TRBD1 (6 bases). TRBV5-3 carries the ORF label, with uncertain function. The V end was cut by 4 bases, the J end by 4 bases, with 14 bases between. This CDR3 contains 14 residues. Written as DNA, the CDR3 is TGTGCCAGAAGCCACCGGGACAAATCAGAGACCCAGTACTTC. Translating gives CARSHRDKSETQYF.

The rearrangement joins TRBV27 to TRBJ2-7; 8 bases agree with TRBD1. The V and J ends lost 5 bases and 3 bases, in that order; junction bases with no gene match: 3. CDR3 length equals 13 residues. Per the germline V gene, CDR1 is MNHEY and CDR2 is SMNVEV (reference sequence). The CDR3 DNA follows: TGTGCCAGCAGTCCTGGGACAGGCTACGAGCAGTACTTC. Translating gives CASSPGTGYEQYF.

The rearrangement links TRBV21-1 to TRBJ2-1; the table's D call of TRBD2 was not tested on the DNA. TRBV21-1 is tagged as a pseudogene. The CDR3 loop spans 17 amino acids. CDR3 bases: TGTGCCAGCAGCACCCCCTGTCTAGCGGGAGAATTCCATGAGCAGTTCTTC. Its translation: CASSTPCLAGEFHEQFF.

The rearrangement links TRBV19 to TRBJ2-7; 12 bases map to TRBD1. From germline, CDR1 is LNHDA and CDR2 SQIVND (reference sequence). This CDR3 is 15 amino acids long. Unmatched junction bases numbered 8, after V lost 4 bases and J lost 7 bases. The CDR3 loop is CASSKWDRGRWEQYF. CDR3 nucleotide sequence: TGTGCCAGTAGTAAGTGGGACAGGGGGCGATGGGAGCAGTACTTC.

This rearrangement joins TRBV28 to TRBJ1-5; TRBD1 matches at 10 bases. The CDR3 extends over 16 amino acids. V trimming: 4 bases; J trimming: 4 bases; junction bases outside the gene matches: 7. Germline V gene data show CDR1 as MDHEN and CDR2 as SYDVKM. Here the CDR3 DNA reads TGTGCCAGCAGTTCCACCGGACAGGGGGGAAATCAGCCCCAGCATTTT. Amino acid sequence: CASSSTGQGGNQPQHF. Full variable domain (remainder filled in from reference TRBV28 and TRBJ1-5): DVKVTQSSRYLVKRTGEKVFLECVQDMDHENMFWYRQDPGLGLRLIYFSYDVKMKEKGDIPEGYSVSREKKERFSLILESASTNQTSMYLCASSSTGQGGNQPQHFGDGTRLSIL.

The J gene is TRBJ2-2, the V gene TRBV15; D unclear. The CDR3 totals 15 residues. Germline V lookup: CDR1 LNHNV, CDR2 YYDKDF (reference sequence). V shed 0 bases and J shed 3 bases, with 8 bases lying between them. As DNA, the CDR3 is TGTGCCACCAGCAGAGATATTACTGACACCGGGGAGCTGTTTTTT. Protein: CATSRDITDTGELFF.

Concerning this clone itself: Other DNA sequences in this specimen translate into the identical CDR3. The V and J genes are TRBV12-3 or TRBV12-4 and TRBJ1-1; a possible D gene is TRBD1 (5 bases). The V and J ends lost 3 bases and 1 base respectively, with 6 bases between them. CDR3 length: 13 amino acids. CDR3 sequence reads: CASSLGQNTEAFF. CDR3 nucleotide sequence: TGTGCCAGCAGTTTGGGGCAGAACACTGAAGCTTTCTTT.

The chain has TRBV11-3 and TRBJ1-2, with 9 bases matching TRBD1. Germline loops: CDR1 SGHNT, CDR2 YENEEA. The CDR3 has 17 amino acids. The V and J ends lost 7 bases and 8 bases, in that order; junction bases with no gene match: 20. The CDR3 sequence is CASTNPRNTGGLHGYTF. CDR3 bases: TGTGCCAGCACCAACCCAAGAAATACAGGGGGCCTACACGGCTACACCTTC.

The rearrangement joins TRBV30 to TRBJ1-2; 9 nucleotides match TRBD1. V was pared by 5 bases and J by 1 base, with 5 bases of the junction left unmatched. The CDR3 is made up of 14 amino acids. CDR1 and CDR2 from the germline V gene are GTSNPN and SVGIG (reference sequence). This CDR3 is CAWSADRGNYGYTF. DNA for the CDR3: TGTGCCTGGTCAGCGGACAGGGGTAACTATGGCTACACCTTC.

The chain recombines TRBV5-1 with TRBJ1-4; the D gene is possibly TRBD1 (6 bases). The germline V and J ends were trimmed by 4 bases and 4 bases, with 14 bases remaining between them. There are 15 residues in the CDR3. Germline assignment: CDR1 SGHRS and CDR2 YFSETQ. The CDR3 nucleotides read TGCGCCAGCAGCCCTGGACAGACTCTTAATGAAAAACTGTTTTTT. The encoded protein is CASSPGQTLNEKLFF.

CDR3 DNA sequence: TGTGCCAGCAGCCCCCGACAGGGAAACACTGAAGCTTTCTTT. It translates to CASSPRQGNTEAFF. The V call is TRBV11-1, the J call TRBJ1-1, with 7 nucleotides matching TRBD1. The CDR3 length is 14 residues. The V and J ends lost 5 bases and 2 bases, in that order; junction bases with no gene match: 5. The germline V gene encodes CDR1 SGHAT and CDR2 FQDESV (reference sequence).

The rearrangement uses TRBV15 and TRBJ2-5, with 7 bases aligning to TRBD1. The CDR3 length is 15 residues. Germline values: CDR1 LNHNV, CDR2 YYDKDF (reference sequence). Trimming took 5 bases from V and 5 from J; bases not matched to a gene: 11. In DNA form, the CDR3 reads TGTGCCACCAGCGATTGGGGACAGTCATGGGAGACCCAGTACTTC. It encodes CATSDWGQSWETQYF.

The V call is TRBV6-6, the J call TRBJ2-7, with D unclear. Germline lookup yields CDR1 MNHNY and CDR2 SVGAGI (reference sequence). The length of the CDR3 is 11 residues. Trimming took off 5 bases at V and 3 bases at J, with 5 bases between the two ends. CDR3 nucleotide sequence: TGTGCCAGCAGTCGTAACTACGAGCAGTACTTC. Its protein product is CASSRNYEQYF.

V and J are TRBV4-3 and TRBJ1-5, with 7 bases lining up with TRBD1. The CDR3 has 15 amino acids. The ends lost 4 bases at V and 2 bases at J; junction bases unmatched: 5. CDR1 is LGHNA and CDR2 is YSLEER in the germline V gene. The CDR3 loop is CASSRDRDGNQPQHF. CDR3 nucleotide sequence: TGCGCCAGCAGCCGAGACAGGGATGGCAATCAGCCCCAGCATTTT.

V is TRBV11-3 and J is TRBJ1-3; D might be TRBD1 (6 bases). V was pared by 5 bases and J by 3 bases, with 14 bases between. This CDR3 has 15 amino acids. Germline lookup yields CDR1 SGHNT and CDR2 YENEEA. The CDR3 region has the DNA TGTGCCAGCAGCCTCGACAGGATCCTTGGAAACACCATATATTTT. Translation: CASSLDRILGNTIYF.